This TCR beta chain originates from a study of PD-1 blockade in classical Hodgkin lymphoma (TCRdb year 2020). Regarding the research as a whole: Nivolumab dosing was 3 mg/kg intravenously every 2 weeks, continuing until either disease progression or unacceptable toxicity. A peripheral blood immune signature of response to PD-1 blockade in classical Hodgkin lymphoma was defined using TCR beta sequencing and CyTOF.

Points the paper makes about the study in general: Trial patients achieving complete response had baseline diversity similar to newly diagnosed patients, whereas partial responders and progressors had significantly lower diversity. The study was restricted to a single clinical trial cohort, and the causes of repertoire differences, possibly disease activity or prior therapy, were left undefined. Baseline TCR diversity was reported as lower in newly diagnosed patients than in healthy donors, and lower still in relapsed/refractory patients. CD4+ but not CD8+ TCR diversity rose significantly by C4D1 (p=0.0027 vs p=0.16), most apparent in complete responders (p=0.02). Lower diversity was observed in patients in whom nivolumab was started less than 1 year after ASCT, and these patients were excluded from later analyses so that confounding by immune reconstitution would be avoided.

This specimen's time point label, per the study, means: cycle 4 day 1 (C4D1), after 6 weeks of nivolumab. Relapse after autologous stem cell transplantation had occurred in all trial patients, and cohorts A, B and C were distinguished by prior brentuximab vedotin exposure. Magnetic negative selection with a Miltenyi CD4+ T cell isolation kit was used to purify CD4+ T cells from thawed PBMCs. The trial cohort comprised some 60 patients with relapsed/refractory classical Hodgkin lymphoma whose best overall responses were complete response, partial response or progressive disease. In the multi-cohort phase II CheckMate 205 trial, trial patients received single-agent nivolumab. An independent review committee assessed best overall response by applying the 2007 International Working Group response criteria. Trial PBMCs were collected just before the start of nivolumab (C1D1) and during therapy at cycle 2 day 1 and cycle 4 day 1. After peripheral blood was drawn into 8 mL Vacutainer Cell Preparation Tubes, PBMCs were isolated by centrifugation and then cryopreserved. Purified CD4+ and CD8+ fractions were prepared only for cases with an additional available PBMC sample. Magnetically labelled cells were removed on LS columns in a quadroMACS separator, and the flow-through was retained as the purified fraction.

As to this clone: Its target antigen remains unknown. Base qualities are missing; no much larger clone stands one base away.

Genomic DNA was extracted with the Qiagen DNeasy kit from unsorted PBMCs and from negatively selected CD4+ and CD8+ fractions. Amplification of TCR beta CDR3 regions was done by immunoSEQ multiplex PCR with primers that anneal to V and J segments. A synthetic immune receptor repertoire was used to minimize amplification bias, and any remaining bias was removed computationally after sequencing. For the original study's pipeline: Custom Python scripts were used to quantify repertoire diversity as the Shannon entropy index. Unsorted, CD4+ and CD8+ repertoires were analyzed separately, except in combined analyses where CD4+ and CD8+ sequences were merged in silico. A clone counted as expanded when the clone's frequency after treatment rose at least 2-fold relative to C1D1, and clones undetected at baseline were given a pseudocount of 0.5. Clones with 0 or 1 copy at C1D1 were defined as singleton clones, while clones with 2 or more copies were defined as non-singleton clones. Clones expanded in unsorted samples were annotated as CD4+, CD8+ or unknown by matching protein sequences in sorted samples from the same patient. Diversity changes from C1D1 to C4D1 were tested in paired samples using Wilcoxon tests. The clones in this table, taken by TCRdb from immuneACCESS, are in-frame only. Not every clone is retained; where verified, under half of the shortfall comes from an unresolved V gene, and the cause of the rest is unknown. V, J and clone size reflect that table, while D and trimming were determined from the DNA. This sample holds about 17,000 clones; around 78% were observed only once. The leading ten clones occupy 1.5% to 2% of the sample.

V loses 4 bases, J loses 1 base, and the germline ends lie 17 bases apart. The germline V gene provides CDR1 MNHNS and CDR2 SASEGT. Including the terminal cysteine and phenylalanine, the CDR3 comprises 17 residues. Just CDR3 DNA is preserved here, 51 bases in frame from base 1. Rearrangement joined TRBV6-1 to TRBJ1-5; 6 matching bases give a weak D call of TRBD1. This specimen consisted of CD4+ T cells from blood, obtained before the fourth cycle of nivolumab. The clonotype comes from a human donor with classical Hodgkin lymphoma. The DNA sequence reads TGTGCCAGCAGTGGACGTATAGGGGGGCCGAGCAATCAGCCCCAGCATTTT. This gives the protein CASSGRIGGPSNQPQHF.